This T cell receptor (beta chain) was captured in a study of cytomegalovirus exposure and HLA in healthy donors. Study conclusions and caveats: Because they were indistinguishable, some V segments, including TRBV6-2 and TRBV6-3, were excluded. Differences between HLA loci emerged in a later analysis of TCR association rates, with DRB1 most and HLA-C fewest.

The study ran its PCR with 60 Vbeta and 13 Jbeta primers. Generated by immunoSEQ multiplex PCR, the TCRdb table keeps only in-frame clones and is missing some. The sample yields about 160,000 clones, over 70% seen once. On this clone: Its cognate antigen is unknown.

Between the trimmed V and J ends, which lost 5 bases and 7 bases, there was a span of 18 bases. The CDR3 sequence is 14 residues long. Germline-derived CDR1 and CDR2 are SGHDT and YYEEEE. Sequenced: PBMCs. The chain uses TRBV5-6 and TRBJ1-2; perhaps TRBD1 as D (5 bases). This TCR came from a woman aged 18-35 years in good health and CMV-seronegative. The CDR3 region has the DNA TGTGCCAGCAGTCATGCGGGACTGACCTTTGGCTACACCTTC. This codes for CASSHAGLTFGYTF.